Included here is one T cell receptor beta chain sequence, with context. This specimen belongs to a study of T cell changes during pregnancy in multiple sclerosis. Sequencing used immunoSEQ multiplex PCR; TCRdb keeps in-frame clones, though not all of them. The sample shows roughly 50,000 clones, 85% to 95% of them seen only once. This material consisted of CD4+ T cells from peripheral blood mononuclear cells, taken in the third trimester of pregnancy. The TCR sequence derives from a female donor with multiple sclerosis, enrolled in a pregnancy study.

The CDR3 coding sequence is TGTGCCAGCAGTTATCAACAGGGGGTCTATGGCTACACCTTC. Encoded protein: CASSYQQGVYGYTF. This sequence joins TRBV7-8 and TRBJ1-2; 8 nucleotides line up with TRBD1. J was trimmed by 4 bases and V by 6 bases; bases with no gene match: 7. This CDR3 contains 14 residues. Germline assignment: CDR1 SGHVS and CDR2 FQNEAQ.